These T cell receptor beta chains were read from a single sample in a study of technical replicates of blood from a handful of donors. TCRdb's copy holds only in-frame clones and misses some; the assay was immunoSEQ multiplex PCR. The sample has 73,000 or so clones; about 91% are singletons. Material for sequencing was T cells isolated from PBMCs. The receptors derive from a human donor in good health. Each CDR3 is given with its conserved first and last residue. Fields, in order: clone size, J gene, D gene, V gene, CDR3 protein, CDR3 DNA. A D gene is named only where the DNA matches it firmly. Size values are once, few and many counts, or a class for expanded clones, and some rows have none.

-	TRBJ2-7	-	TRBV12-2	CASRPQREQYF	TGTGCAAGTCGCCCCCAACGGGAGCAGTACTTC
-	TRBJ2-7	TRBD1	TRBV5-1	CASSFGDRNDEQYF	TGCGCCAGCAGCTTTGGGGACAGGAACGACGAGCAGTACTTC
-	TRBJ2-5	-	TRBV4-1	CASSQEGTGDPGETQYF	TGCGCCAGCAGCCAAGAGGGCACGGGGGATCCGGGAGAGACCCAGTACTTC
-	TRBJ1-1	TRBD1	TRBV7-9	CASRGTVEAFF	TGTGCCAGCAGGGGGACAGTTGAAGCTTTCTTT
-	TRBJ1-1	-	TRBV9	CASSVGEGDTEAFF	TGTGCCAGCAGCGTAGGGGAGGGGGACACTGAAGCTTTCTTT
once	TRBJ2-7	TRBD1	TRBV14	CASSQVQGSGQYF	TGTGCCAGCAGCCAAGTACAGGGGTCGGGGCAGTACTTC
-	TRBJ1-6	TRBD1	TRBV6-1	CASRSVTGTGSPLHF	TGTGCCAGCAGGAGCGTTACCGGGACAGGTTCACCCCTCCACTTT
-	TRBJ1-6	-	TRBV19	CASRQGLESPLHF	TGTGCCAGTAGACAGGGTTTGGAGTCACCCCTCCACTTT
-	TRBJ2-7	-	TRBV5-1	CASRGRQAAGEQYF	TGCGCCAGCAGGGGAAGACAGGCCGCGGGTGAGCAGTACTTC
few	TRBJ1-3	TRBD1	TRBV2	CAGRGPFPSTIYF	TGTGCCGGCAGGGGGCCCTTTCCAAGCACCATATATTTT
-	TRBJ2-1	-	TRBV6-1	CASSETRTYNEQFF	TGTGCCAGCAGTGAAACTAGAACCTACAATGAGCAGTTCTTC
-	TRBJ2-5	TRBD2	TRBV19	CASTPQVAGGLETQYF	TGTGCCAGTACCCCCCAGGTAGCGGGAGGATTGGAGACCCAGTACTTC
-	TRBJ2-7	TRBD1	TRBV6-1	CASSAGTDYEQYF	TGTGCCAGCAGTGCCGGGACAGATTACGAGCAGTACTTC
-	TRBJ1-2	-	TRBV6-1	CASILGTSLYGYTF	TGTGCCAGCATCTTAGGGACATCGCTCTATGGCTACACCTTC
-	TRBJ2-3	TRBD1	TRBV7-6	CASSLGPRQGTDTQYF	TGTGCCAGCAGCTTAGGACCTAGACAGGGTACAGATACGCAGTATTTT
-	TRBJ1-1	TRBD1	TRBV13	CASSSKDRWPSGAFF	TGTGCCAGCAGCTCAAAGGACAGGTGGCCCTCGGGAGCTTTCTTT
-	TRBJ1-1	-	TRBV15	CATSRDPTYTEAFF	TGTGCCACCAGCAGAGACCCAACTTATACTGAAGCTTTCTTT
-	TRBJ2-3	-	TRBV14	CASSQDRASGTDTQYF	TGTGCCAGCAGCCAAGATCGGGCTAGCGGCACAGATACGCAGTATTTT
-	TRBJ2-3	TRBD1	TRBV29-1	CSVVDLGDSTDTQYF	TGCAGCGTTGTGGACCTCGGGGACAGTACAGATACGCAGTATTTT
-	TRBJ2-1	-	TRBV7-9	CASSLSQGTSSYNEQFF	TGTGCCAGCAGCTTAAGCCAGGGTACCAGCTCCTACAATGAGCAGTTCTTC
-	TRBJ1-2	-	TRBV6-1	CASSLDRNYGYTF	TGTGCCAGCAGCCTCGACAGGAACTATGGCTACACCTTC
-	TRBJ1-5	-	TRBV5-8	CASSLGPNQPQHF	TGTGCCAGCAGCTTGGGGCCGAATCAGCCCCAGCATTTT
-	TRBJ1-1	TRBD1	TRBV6-1	CASSVPGGHTEAFF	TGTGCCAGCAGTGTTCCAGGGGGGCACACTGAAGCTTTCTTT
-	TRBJ1-5	TRBD1	TRBV30	CAWSRGTDNQPQHF	TGTGCCTGGAGTCGAGGGACAGACAATCAGCCCCAGCATTTT
-	TRBJ2-3	-	TRBV7-2	CASSLNDRFTDTQYF	TGTGCCAGCAGCTTAAACGACAGGTTTACAGATACGCAGTATTTT
-	TRBJ2-7	-	TRBV7-2	CASSFQDTFDEQYF	TGTGCCAGCAGCTTCCAGGACACGTTCGACGAGCAGTACTTC
-	TRBJ1-1	-	TRBV29-1	CSVEDHSRTSAEAFF	TGCAGCGTTGAAGATCATTCCCGGACTAGCGCTGAAGCTTTCTTT
-	TRBJ1-2	TRBD1	TRBV29-1	CSVEGHRGLGYGYTF	TGCAGCGTTGAAGGTCACAGGGGGCTTGGCTATGGCTACACCTTC
-	TRBJ1-1	TRBD1	TRBV29-1	CSVHTGGGEAFF	TGCAGCGTACATACAGGGGGCGGGGAAGCTTTCTTT
-	TRBJ1-2	-	TRBV5-4	CASSYQGWAYGYTF	TGTGCCAGCAGCTATCAGGGGTGGGCCTATGGCTACACCTTC
-	TRBJ2-7	-	TRBV19	CASRGGGSYEQYF	TGTGCCAGTAGAGGGGGGGGCTCCTACGAGCAGTACTTC
-	TRBJ2-3	TRBD1	TRBV2	CASRRDRGPLTDTQYF	TGTGCCAGCAGAAGGGACAGGGGGCCCCTCACAGATACGCAGTATTTT
-	TRBJ1-2	-	TRBV5-1	CASHEDSGLGYTF	TGCGCCAGCCATGAGGACAGTGGCCTGGGGTACACCTTC
-	TRBJ2-5	-	TRBV5-1	CASSLWQGGETQYF	TGCGCCAGCAGCTTATGGCAGGGGGGAGAGACCCAGTACTTC
-	TRBJ2-1	-	TRBV11-3	CASSLVRDNNEQFF	TGTGCCAGCAGCTTAGTTCGGGACAACAATGAGCAGTTCTTC
-	TRBJ2-3	-	TRBV11-2	CASSSATSTDTQYF	TGTGCCAGCAGCTCAGCGACTAGCACAGATACGCAGTATTTT
-	TRBJ2-7	-	TRBV7-9	CASSSNDGGFYEQYF	TGTGCCAGCAGCTCAAATGACGGGGGATTTTACGAGCAGTACTTC
-	TRBJ2-7	-	TRBV30	CAWSPTETYEQYF	TGTGCCTGGAGTCCGACAGAAACCTACGAGCAGTACTTC
-	TRBJ1-5	TRBD1	TRBV19	CASSISTGKQSNQPQHF	TGTGCCAGTAGTATTTCGACAGGGAAACAAAGCAATCAGCCCCAGCATTTT
-	TRBJ2-6	TRBD1	TRBV5-4	CASSPGQGWFGANVLTF	TGTGCCAGCAGCCCGGGACAGGGATGGTTCGGGGCCAACGTCCTGACTTTC
-	TRBJ2-1	TRBD1	TRBV6-1	CAGGPGQGYNEQFF	TGTGCCGGCGGACCGGGACAGGGGTACAATGAGCAGTTCTTC
-	TRBJ2-7	-	TRBV11-3	CASSDSLGDYEQYF	TGTGCCAGCAGCGACTCTCTCGGAGACTACGAGCAGTACTTC
-	TRBJ2-3	TRBD1	TRBV5-1	CASSGGNRGITDTQYF	TGCGCCAGCAGCGGCGGAAACAGGGGTATCACAGATACGCAGTATTTT
-	TRBJ1-2	-	TRBV11-2	CASSPKLQGNYGYTF	TGTGCCAGCAGCCCGAAGCTACAGGGTAATTATGGCTACACCTTC
-	TRBJ1-1	-	TRBV5-4	CASSLQYTEAFF	TGTGCCAGCAGCTTGCAGTACACTGAAGCTTTCTTT
-	TRBJ2-3	TRBD2	TRBV19	CASTLAGGADTQYF	TGTGCCAGTACCTTAGCGGGGGGGGCAGATACGCAGTATTTT
-	TRBJ2-1	-	TRBV15	CATSKGAYNEQFF	TGTGCCACCAGCAAGGGAGCCTACAATGAGCAGTTCTTC
-	TRBJ2-1	TRBD2	TRBV28	CASRTPPGTSSHNEQFF	TGTGCCAGCAGAACTCCCCCGGGGACTAGTAGTCACAATGAGCAGTTCTTC
-	TRBJ2-7	-	TRBV19	CASSPQGLGNYEQYF	TGTGCCAGTAGTCCTCAGGGTCTGGGAAACTACGAGCAGTACTTC
-	TRBJ2-7	-	TRBV2	CARKRGYEQYF	TGTGCCAGAAAAAGGGGCTACGAGCAGTACTTC